Listed below are T cell receptor beta chains from one sample, sequenced in a study of blood T cell repertoires in COVID-19. TCRdb's copy holds only in-frame clones and misses some; the assay was immunoSEQ multiplex PCR. The sample holds some 150,000 clones; 80% are singletons and the top ten take approximately 13%. The specimen was peripheral blood. The receptors derive from a man in his sixties with active or convalescent COVID-19. Both conserved end residues are part of each CDR3. A D gene is named only where the DNA matches it firmly. Expanded clones are given a class, and other clones once, few, many or no size at all.

d_call: TRBD2; j_call: TRBJ2-3; v_call: TRBV5-1; clone_size: NA; cdr3_length: 16; cdr3_aa: CASSTLAGGSADTQYF; cdr3_nt: TGCGCCAGCAGCACATTAGCGGGAGGGTCGGCAGATACGCAGTATTTT
d_call: TRBD2; j_call: TRBJ2-7; v_call: TRBV5-1; clone_size: NA; cdr3_length: 16; cdr3_aa: CASSPGLLAGVREQYF; cdr3_nt: TGCGCCAGCAGCCCCGGTCTTCTAGCGGGAGTTCGCGAGCAGTACTTC
d_call: NA; j_call: TRBJ2-7; v_call: TRBV11-2; clone_size: NA; cdr3_length: 16; cdr3_aa: CASSLAGASEPYEQYF; cdr3_nt: TGTGCCAGCAGCTTAGCTGGGGCTAGCGAACCGTACGAGCAGTACTTC
d_call: NA; j_call: TRBJ2-2; v_call: TRBV27; clone_size: many; cdr3_length: 14; cdr3_aa: CASSFDFNTGELFF; cdr3_nt: TGTGCCAGCAGTTTCGACTTTAACACCGGGGAGCTGTTTTTT
d_call: NA; j_call: TRBJ1-5; v_call: TRBV7-2; clone_size: NA; cdr3_length: 13; cdr3_aa: CASSLATGQPQHF; cdr3_nt: TGTGCCAGCAGCTTAGCTACGGGGCAGCCCCAGCATTTT
d_call: NA; j_call: TRBJ2-7; v_call: TRBV19; clone_size: NA; cdr3_length: 13; cdr3_aa: CASSPPGSYEQYF; cdr3_nt: TGTGCCAGTAGTCCCCCGGGGTCCTACGAGCAGTACTTC
d_call: NA; j_call: TRBJ1-2; v_call: TRBV29-1; clone_size: NA; cdr3_length: 15; cdr3_aa: CSVGTQVRLGYGYTF; cdr3_nt: TGCAGCGTTGGGACACAGGTCAGGTTAGGCTATGGCTACACCTTC
d_call: TRBD2; j_call: TRBJ2-5; v_call: TRBV3-1/TRBV3-2; clone_size: NA; cdr3_length: 17; cdr3_aa: CASSQETSGRWFKTQYF; cdr3_nt: TGTGCCAGCAGCCAAGAAACTAGCGGGAGATGGTTTAAGACCCAGTACTTC
d_call: NA; j_call: TRBJ1-2; v_call: TRBV7-9; clone_size: NA; cdr3_length: 13; cdr3_aa: CASSLETGFGYTF; cdr3_nt: TGTGCCAGCAGCTTGGAAACAGGGTTTGGCTACACCTTC
d_call: NA; j_call: TRBJ1-1; v_call: TRBV7-6; clone_size: NA; cdr3_length: 13; cdr3_aa: CASSRQPNTEAFF; cdr3_nt: TGTGCCAGCTCGAGGCAGCCGAACACTGAAGCTTTCTTT
d_call: NA; j_call: TRBJ2-7; v_call: TRBV10-3; clone_size: NA; cdr3_length: 11; cdr3_aa: CAIGRAHEQYF; cdr3_nt: TGTGCCATCGGCAGGGCCCACGAGCAGTACTTC
d_call: NA; j_call: TRBJ1-5; v_call: TRBV15; clone_size: NA; cdr3_length: 12; cdr3_aa: CATSRDNWPQHF; cdr3_nt: TGTGCCACCAGCAGAGATAACTGGCCCCAGCATTTT
d_call: TRBD1; j_call: TRBJ2-7; v_call: TRBV30; clone_size: NA; cdr3_length: 12; cdr3_aa: CAWGTGNHEQYF; cdr3_nt: TGTGCCTGGGGGACAGGGAACCACGAGCAGTACTTC
d_call: NA; j_call: TRBJ2-1; v_call: TRBV9; clone_size: NA; cdr3_length: 13; cdr3_aa: CASSVGHYNEQFF; cdr3_nt: TGTGCCAGCAGCGTAGGACACTACAATGAGCAGTTCTTC
d_call: NA; j_call: TRBJ1-1; v_call: TRBV7-3; clone_size: once; cdr3_length: 13; cdr3_aa: CASQLDRNTEAFF; cdr3_nt: TGTGCCAGCCAACTCGACAGGAACACTGAAGCTTTCTTT
d_call: NA; j_call: TRBJ1-5; v_call: TRBV4-3; clone_size: NA; cdr3_length: 15; cdr3_aa: CASSQSDSPNQPQHF; cdr3_nt: TGCGCCAGCAGCCAATCGGACAGCCCAAATCAGCCCCAGCATTTT
d_call: TRBD1; j_call: TRBJ2-7; v_call: TRBV6-5; clone_size: NA; cdr3_length: 15; cdr3_aa: CASTYFRQGDNEQYF; cdr3_nt: TGTGCCAGCACTTATTTCAGGCAGGGGGACAACGAGCAGTACTTC
d_call: TRBD1; j_call: TRBJ1-4; v_call: TRBV18; clone_size: NA; cdr3_length: 14; cdr3_aa: CASSPQGAYEKLFF; cdr3_nt: TGTGCCAGCTCACCCCAGGGGGCCTACGAAAAACTGTTTTTT
d_call: TRBD1; j_call: TRBJ2-7; v_call: TRBV28; clone_size: NA; cdr3_length: 14; cdr3_aa: CASSARDSDHEQYF; cdr3_nt: TGTGCCAGCAGTGCCCGGGACAGCGACCACGAGCAGTACTTC